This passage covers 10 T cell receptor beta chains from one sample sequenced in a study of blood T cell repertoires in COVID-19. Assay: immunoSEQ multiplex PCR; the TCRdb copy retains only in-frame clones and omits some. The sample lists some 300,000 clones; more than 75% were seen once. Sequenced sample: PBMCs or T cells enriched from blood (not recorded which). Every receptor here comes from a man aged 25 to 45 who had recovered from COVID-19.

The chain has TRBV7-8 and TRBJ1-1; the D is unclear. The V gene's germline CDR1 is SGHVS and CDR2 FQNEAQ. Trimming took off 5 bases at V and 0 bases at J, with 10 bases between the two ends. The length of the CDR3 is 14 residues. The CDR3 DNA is TGTGCCAGCAGCGCCCAAAGCCTGAACACTGAAGCTTTCTTT. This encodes CASSAQSLNTEAFF.

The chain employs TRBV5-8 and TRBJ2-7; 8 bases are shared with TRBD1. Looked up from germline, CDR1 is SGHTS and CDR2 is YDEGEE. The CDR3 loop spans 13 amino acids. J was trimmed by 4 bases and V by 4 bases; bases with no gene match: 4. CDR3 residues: CASSLDREYEQYF. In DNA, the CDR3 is TGTGCCAGCAGCCTGGACAGGGAATACGAGCAGTACTTC. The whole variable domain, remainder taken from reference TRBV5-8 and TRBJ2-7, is EAGVTQSPTHLIKTRGQQATLRCSPISGHTSVYWYQQALGLGLQFLLWYDEGEERNRGNFPPRFSGRQFPNYSSELNVNALELEDSALYLCASSLDREYEQYFGPGTRLTVT.

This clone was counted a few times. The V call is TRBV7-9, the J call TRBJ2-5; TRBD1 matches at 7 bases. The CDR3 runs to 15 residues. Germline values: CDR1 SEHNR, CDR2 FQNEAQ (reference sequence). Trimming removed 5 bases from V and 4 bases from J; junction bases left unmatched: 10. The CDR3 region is CASSPIIGGRETQYF. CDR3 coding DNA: TGTGCCAGCAGCCCTATTATAGGGGGCCGAGAGACCCAGTACTTC. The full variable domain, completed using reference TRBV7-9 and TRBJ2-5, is DTGVSQNPRHKITKRGQNVTFRCDPISEHNRLYWYRQTLGQGPEFLTYFQNEAQLEKSRLLSDRFSAERPKGSFSTLEIQRTEQGDSAMYLCASSPIIGGRETQYFGPGTRLLVL.

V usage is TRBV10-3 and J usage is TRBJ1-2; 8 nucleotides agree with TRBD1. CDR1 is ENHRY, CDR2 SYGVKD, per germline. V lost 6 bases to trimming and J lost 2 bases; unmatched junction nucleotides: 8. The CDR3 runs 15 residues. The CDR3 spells CAISALTGGNYGYTF. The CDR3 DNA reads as TGTGCCATCAGCGCACTAACAGGGGGGAACTATGGCTACACCTTC.

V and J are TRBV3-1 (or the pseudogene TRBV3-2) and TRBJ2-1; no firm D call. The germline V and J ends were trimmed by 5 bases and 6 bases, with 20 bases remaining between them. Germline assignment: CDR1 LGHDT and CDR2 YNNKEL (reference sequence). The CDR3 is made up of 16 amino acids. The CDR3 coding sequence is TGTGCCAGCAGCAATGCGGCCGAATTTATTGGCAATGAGCAGTTCTTC. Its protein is CASSNAAEFIGNEQFF.

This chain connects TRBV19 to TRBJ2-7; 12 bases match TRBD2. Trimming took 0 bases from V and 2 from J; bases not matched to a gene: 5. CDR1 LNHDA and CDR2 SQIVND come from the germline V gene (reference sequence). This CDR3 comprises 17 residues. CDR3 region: CASSIEIGLAGTYEQYF. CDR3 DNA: TGTGCCAGTAGTATAGAAATAGGACTAGCGGGGACCTACGAGCAGTACTTC.

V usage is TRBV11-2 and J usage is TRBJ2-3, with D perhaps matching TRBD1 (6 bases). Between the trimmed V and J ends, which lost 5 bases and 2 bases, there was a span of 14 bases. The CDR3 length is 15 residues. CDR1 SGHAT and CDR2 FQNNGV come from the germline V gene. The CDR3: CASSRRRDNTDTQYF. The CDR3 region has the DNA TGTGCCAGCAGCCGTCGCCGGGACAACACAGATACGCAGTATTTT.

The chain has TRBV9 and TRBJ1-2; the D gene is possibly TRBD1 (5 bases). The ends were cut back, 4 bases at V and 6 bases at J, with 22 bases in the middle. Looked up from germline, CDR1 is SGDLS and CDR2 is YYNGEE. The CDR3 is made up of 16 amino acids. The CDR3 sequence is CASSSFPSAGLNGYTF. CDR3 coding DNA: TGTGCCAGCAGCTCCTTCCCCTCGGCAGGGCTGAATGGCTACACCTTC. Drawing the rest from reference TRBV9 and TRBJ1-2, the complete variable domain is DSGVTQTPKHLITATGQRVTLRCSPRSGDLSVYWYQQSLDQGLQFLIQYYNGEERAKGNILERFSAQQFPDLHSELNLSSLELGDSALYFCASSSFPSAGLNGYTFGSGTRLTVV.

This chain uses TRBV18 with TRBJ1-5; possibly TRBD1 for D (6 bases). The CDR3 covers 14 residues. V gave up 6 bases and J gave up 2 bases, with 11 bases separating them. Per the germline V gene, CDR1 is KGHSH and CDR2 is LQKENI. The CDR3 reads CASSRTAGNQPQHF. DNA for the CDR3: TGTGCCAGCTCGCGGACAGCAGGCAATCAGCCCCAGCATTTT.

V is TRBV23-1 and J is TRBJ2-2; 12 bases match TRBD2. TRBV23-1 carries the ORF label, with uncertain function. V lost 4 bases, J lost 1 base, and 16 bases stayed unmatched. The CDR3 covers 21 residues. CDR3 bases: TGCGCCAGCAGTCTCTACTCAACCGGACTAGCGGGGAATAGGAACACCGGGGAGCTGTTTTTT. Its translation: CASSLYSTGLAGNRNTGELFF.